The source of this T cell receptor beta chain is a study of control samples from healthy donors and cancer patients. The assay was immunoSEQ multiplex PCR, and TCRdb's table has in-frame clones only and misses some. The sample lists about 410,000 clones, roughly 90% occurring once. Source material: PBMCs. The source is a man in his forties or fifties with head and neck cancer.

The CDR3 reads CASSFYGTEAFF. The CDR3 DNA reads TGTGCCAGCAGCTTCTATGGGACTGAAGCTTTCTTT. This chain uses TRBV7-2 with TRBJ1-1; D is uncertain. The CDR3 loop spans 12 amino acids. Germline V gene sequence: CDR1 SGHTA, CDR2 FQGNSA. Trimming stripped 3 bases from V and 5 bases from J, with 7 bases between.